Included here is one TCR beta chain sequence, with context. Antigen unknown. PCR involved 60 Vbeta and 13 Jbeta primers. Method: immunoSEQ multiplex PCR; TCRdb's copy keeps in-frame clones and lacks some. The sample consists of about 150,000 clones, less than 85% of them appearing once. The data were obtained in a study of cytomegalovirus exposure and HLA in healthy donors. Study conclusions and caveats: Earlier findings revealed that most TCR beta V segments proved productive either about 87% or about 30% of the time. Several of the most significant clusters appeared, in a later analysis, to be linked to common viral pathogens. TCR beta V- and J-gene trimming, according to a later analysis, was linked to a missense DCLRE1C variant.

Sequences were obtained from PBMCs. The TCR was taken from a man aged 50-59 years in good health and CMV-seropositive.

This CDR3 is CASSLDGTTDTQYF. CDR3 coding DNA: TGCGCCAGCAGCTTGGATGGCACCACAGATACGCAGTATTTT. V gene TRBV5-1 combines with J gene TRBJ2-3; D call uncertain. Germline V CDR1 and CDR2: SGHRS, YFSETQ. This CDR3 spans 14 amino acids. V was cut by 0 bases and J by 2 bases, with 7 bases left in between.